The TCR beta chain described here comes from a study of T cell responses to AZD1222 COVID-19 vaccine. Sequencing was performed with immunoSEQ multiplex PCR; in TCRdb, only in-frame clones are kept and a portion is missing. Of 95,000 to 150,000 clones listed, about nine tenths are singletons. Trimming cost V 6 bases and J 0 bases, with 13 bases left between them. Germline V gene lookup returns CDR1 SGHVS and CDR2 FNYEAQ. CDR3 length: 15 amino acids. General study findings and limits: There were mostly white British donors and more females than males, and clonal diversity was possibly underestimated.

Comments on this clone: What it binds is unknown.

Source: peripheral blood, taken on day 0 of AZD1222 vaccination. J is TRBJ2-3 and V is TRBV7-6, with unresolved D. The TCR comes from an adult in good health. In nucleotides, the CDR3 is TGTGCCAGCAGTCGTCAGATGAGGAGCACAGATACGCAGTATTTT. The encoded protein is CASSRQMRSTDTQYF.